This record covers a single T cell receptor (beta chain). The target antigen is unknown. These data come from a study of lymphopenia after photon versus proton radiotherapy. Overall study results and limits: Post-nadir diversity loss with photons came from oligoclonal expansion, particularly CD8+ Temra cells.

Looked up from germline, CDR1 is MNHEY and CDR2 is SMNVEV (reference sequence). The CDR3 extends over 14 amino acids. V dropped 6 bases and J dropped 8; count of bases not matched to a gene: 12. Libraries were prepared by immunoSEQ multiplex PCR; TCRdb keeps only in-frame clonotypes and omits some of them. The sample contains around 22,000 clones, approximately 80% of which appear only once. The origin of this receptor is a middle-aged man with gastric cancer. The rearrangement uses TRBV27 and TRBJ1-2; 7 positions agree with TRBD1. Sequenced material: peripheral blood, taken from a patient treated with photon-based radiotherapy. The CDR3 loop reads CASRGTDRPAGYTF. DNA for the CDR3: TGTGCCAGCAGGGGGACAGACCGGCCAGCGGGCTACACCTTC.